Below are 10 T cell receptor beta chains sequenced from a single sample in a study of hypomethylating agent response in myelodysplastic syndrome. Only in-frame clones appear in the TCRdb table, and some are missing; sequencing was by immunoSEQ multiplex PCR. The table includes some 3,200 clones, approximately 82% detected once. The source was bone marrow, collected before or after starting hypomethylating agent treatment for myelodysplastic syndrome (not recorded which). These TCRs come from a human donor with myelodysplastic syndrome.

The V call is TRBV4-2, the J call TRBJ2-7; TRBD1 might be the D (6 bases). The CDR3 is 15 amino acids. Germline V lookup: CDR1 LGHNA, CDR2 YNFKEQ. V shed 2 bases and J shed 4 bases, with 15 bases lying between them. The CDR3 loop reads CASSQSIGQSYEQYF. The CDR3 DNA sequence: TGTGCCAGCAGCCAATCCATCGGACAGTCATACGAGCAGTACTTC.

CDR3 DNA sequence: TGTGCCAGCAGTGCGGGACAGGGGAATTCACCCCTCCACTTT. Its protein is CASSAGQGNSPLHF. The genes are TRBV2 and TRBJ1-6; TRBD1 matches at 10 bases. From germline, CDR1 is SNHLY and CDR2 FYNNEI. J lost 7 bases, V lost 4 bases, and 1 base had no gene match. This CDR3 contains 14 residues.

The chain is built from TRBV7-2 and TRBJ2-3; unclear D gene. The CDR3 length is 11 residues. Germline V gene lookup returns CDR1 SGHTA and CDR2 FQGNSA. V lost 2 bases to trimming and J lost 6 bases, with 3 bases between them. The CDR3 here is CASSLLDTQYF. The CDR3 DNA is TGTGCCAGCAGCTTACTGGATACGCAGTATTTT. The full variable domain, its missing parts supplied by reference TRBV7-2 and TRBJ2-3, is GAGVSQSPSNKVTEKGKDVELRCDPISGHTALYWYRQSLGQGLEFLIYFQGNSAPDKSGLPSDRFSAERTGGSVSTLTIQRTQQEDSAVYLCASSLLDTQYFGPGTRLTVL.

The chain couples TRBV28 to TRBJ1-1; possible D gene TRBD1, 6 bases. CDR1 and CDR2 (germline): MDHEN, SYDVKM. This CDR3 comprises 14 residues. Trimming pared 0 bases from V and 1 base from J, leaving 6 bases between. The CDR3 DNA reads as TGTGCCAGCAGTTTATGGGGACAGAACACTGAAGCTTTCTTT. As protein: CASSLWGQNTEAFF.

This chain joins TRBV6-1 and TRBJ2-1; 9 bases line up with TRBD2. This CDR3 contains 15 residues. CDR1 and CDR2 (germline): MNHNS, SASEGT. V was pared by 7 bases and J by 5 bases, with 9 bases of the junction left unmatched. CDR3 sequence: CASTPSGGLNNEQFF. The CDR3 DNA reads as TGTGCCAGCACCCCAAGCGGGGGGCTGAACAATGAGCAGTTCTTC.

The chain carries TRBV11-2 and TRBJ1-2; D perhaps matches TRBD1 (6 bases). Germline assignment: CDR1 SGHAT and CDR2 FQNNGV. CDR3 length equals 13 residues. V was pared by 1 base and J by 3 bases, with 6 bases between. The chain's CDR3 is CASSLGTDYGYTF. In nucleotides, the CDR3 is TGTGCCAGCAGCTTAGGGACAGACTATGGCTACACCTTC.

This rearrangement joins TRBV5-1 to TRBJ1-2; maybe TRBD1 (5 bases). Looked up from germline, CDR1 is SGHRS and CDR2 is YFSETQ. V lost 1 base and J 5 bases, leaving 15 bases between the germline ends. This CDR3 comprises 15 residues. The CDR3 DNA follows: TGCGCCAGCAGCTTGAAAGCAGGGAACCTTTATGGCTACACCTTC. This translates into CASSLKAGNLYGYTF.

The rearrangement joins TRBV29-1 to TRBJ1-1; 8 nucleotides match TRBD1. The germline gives CDR1 SQVTM, CDR2 ANQGSEA. Germline trimming cut 7 bases from V and 3 bases from J; bases unmatched to any gene: 4. The CDR3 sequence is 12 residues long. The CDR3 coding sequence is TGCAGCGCGGACAGGGCAGACACTGAAGCTTTCTTT. It is translated as CSADRADTEAFF.

The gene calls are TRBV20-1 and TRBJ1-2; the D is unclear. Germline V gene data show CDR1 as DFQATT and CDR2 as SNEGSKA (reference sequence). The CDR3 spans 11 residues. CDR3 residues: CILPTSYGYTF. The CDR3 DNA sequence: TGCATTCTCCCTACCTCCTATGGCTACACCTTC.

CDR3 protein: CASSSGRSSYNEQFF. CDR3 DNA: TGTGCCAGCAGCTCAGGACGGAGCTCCTACAATGAGCAGTTCTTC. The chain carries TRBV28 and TRBJ2-1; D uncertain. The V end was cut by 6 bases, the J end by 0 bases, with 12 bases between. Germline CDR1 MDHEN, CDR2 SYDVKM. CDR3 length: 15 residues.